This TCR beta chain was sequenced for a study of blood T cell repertoires in COVID-19. Background on the study: The analysed material was cDNA or gDNA that came from T cells, B-cell-depleted T cells, or PBMCs.

In the original workflow: Reference gene primer amplification in the assay estimated nucleated cell counts. Assay used: immunoSEQ multiplex PCR; TCRdb lists only in-frame clones, some missing. V, J and clone size are those of that table, while D and trimming were read from the DNA. The sample has approximately 200,000 clones; more than 75% are singletons. Patients from Seattle were sampled longitudinally, starting during active infection. This clone was observed a few times. Germline CDR1 is MGHRA and CDR2 is YSYEKL. V lost 4 bases and J 1 base, leaving 10 bases between the germline ends. The CDR3 runs 14 residues.

Sequencing used peripheral blood. The rearrangement joins TRBV4-1 to TRBJ1-1; possibly TRBD1 for D (6 bases). The receptor's source is a person aged 65 to 85 with COVID-19, enrolled during active disease. The CDR3 DNA is TGCGCCAGCAGCCCTACGGACAGGAACACTGAAGCTTTCTTT. Translation: CASSPTDRNTEAFF.